This T cell receptor (beta chain) was sequenced in a study of T cell responses to AZD1222 COVID-19 vaccine (dated by TCRdb to the early 2020s). With regard to the full study: A total of over 230 trial participants underwent TCR sequencing, of whom roughly 210 had received two doses of AZD1222 and approximately 26 had received two doses of the MenACWY control vaccine. Enrollment into the trials was organized by age into subgroups of 18-55, 56-69 and 70-plus years, and those subgroups contained roughly 160, 29 and 62 TCR-sequenced participants, respectively.

Points on this clone: Its binding antigen is unknown. Qualities for individual bases were not recorded, and no much larger clone is one base off.

Results the study describes overall, beyond this receptor: Conclusions about previously exposed vaccinees were limited because only five to seven AZD1222 recipients were SARS-CoV-2 seropositive at baseline. CD4 TCRs associated with the vaccine covered the entire spike protein, and the dominant responses were in regions 160-218 and 743-854. Reportedly, close to half of the unique spike-specific TCRs recognized epitopes lying outside the regions that are mutated in the B.1.351 and B.1.1.7 variants. No day 14 peak-response samples were available, so repertoires were characterized only after the peak T cell response. After two AZD1222 doses, spike-specific TCR breadth and depth were significantly higher than at day 0 and than in MenACWY recipients. Participants were mostly white British, with more females than males. The authors suggested clonal diversity may have been underestimated. The 56-69-year group was small, and its depth increase did not reach significance, likely because of low power.

Interpreted using the paper, the time point label stands for: about 28 days (+/-7) after the second vaccine dose. AZD1222 recipients with second doses at about 4 weeks or about 12 weeks were pooled, because spike-specific TCR depth and breadth did not differ between schedules. The vaccinee samples were drawn from two UK trials, COV001 and COV002, one of which was a single-blind randomized controlled phase 2/3 trial testing AZD1222 (ChAdOx1 nCoV-19) in healthy adults. Trial participant PBMC samples were collected at day 0 and day 28 after the second dose for TCRbeta chain sequencing. The CDR3 regions of human TCRbeta chains were analyzed by immunosequencing. The original methods were these. TCRs in the repertoires were matched against a reference library of SARS-CoV-2-specific TCRs that had been generated with the MIRA antigen-specificity platform. Breadth was defined as the fraction of unique TCRs that were SARS-CoV-2-associated. Depth was defined as the fraction of total T cells that were SARS-CoV-2-associated. Using the MIRA data, each spike-specific TCR was assigned both to the spike region to which the TCR was reactive and to a CD4 or CD8 class. Log10-transformed breadth and depth values were compared by one-way ANOVA with Sidak's multiple comparisons tests. The clones in this table, taken by TCRdb from immuneACCESS, are in-frame only. Not every clone is retained; where verified, under half of the shortfall comes from an unresolved V gene, and the cause of the rest is unknown. The DNA gave D and trimming, while V, J and clone size come from that table. The sample includes more than 90,000 clones, with 88% observed a single time. In total, the top ten clones hold less than 4% of the sample.

This receptor was identified in an adult who received the AZD1222 COVID-19 vaccine. The sequenced sample was peripheral blood, obtained 28 days after the second AZD1222 dose.

The encoded CDR3 is CASSRQGDSGQPQHF. Here is the DNA: TGTGCCAGCAGCCGTCAGGGGGATTCGGGTCAGCCCCAGCATTTT. The V and J genes are TRBV11-2 and TRBJ1-5; TRBD1 fits 7 bases in the junction. Taken from the germline V gene, the CDR1 and CDR2 loops are SGHAT and FQNNGV. The CDR3 measures 15 amino acids from cysteine to phenylalanine. Only the CDR3 DNA stays, 45 bases, in frame from base 1. Trimming accounts for 5 bases at V and 6 bases at J, while the number of junction bases matched to no gene is 10. With all but the CDR3 taken from the reference TRBV11-2 and TRBJ1-5 genes, the full variable domain is: EAGVAQSPRYKIIEKRQSVAFWCNPISGHATLYWYQQILGQGPKLLIQFQNNGVVDDSQLPKDRFSAERLKGVDSTLKIQPAKLEDSAVYLCASSRQGDSGQPQHFGDGTRLSIL.